The source of this T cell receptor (beta chain) is a study of regulatory T cells in long-lasting Graves disease. Findings of the study overall: Persistent Graves' disease cases displayed lower TCR diversity than newly diagnosed ones. Only peripheral blood was studied, not thyroid tissue. Persistent cases favored TRBV28, TRBJ1-2 and TRBJ2-5.

CDR3-region Arm-PCR and iRepertoire HTBI primers produced the TCR beta libraries. TCRdb re-analysed the multiplex PCR reads in MiXCR, keeping a single row per CDR3 protein. Of around 250,000 distinct CDR3 sequences listed, about 19% were seen once; the top ten hold approximately 15%. CDR3 length: 15 residues. CDR1 is KGHDR and CDR2 is SFDVKD in the germline V gene. The junction had 7 bases not matched to a gene; V was cut back by 9 bases and J by 0 bases. Time point denoted: newly diagnosed GD, antithyroid drugs for less than 3 months. PBMCs were the source of the RNA used for TCR sequencing. Peripheral blood, approximately 9 milliliters of it, was drawn into EDTA tubes. Ten or more counts support this clonotype. Its antigen is currently unknown.

The sequence came from a female donor with Graves disease. This chain links TRBV24-1 with TRBJ2-1; 7 positions agree with TRBD1. The source was peripheral blood mononuclear cells (PBMCs), collected at new diagnosis, from a patient treated with antithyroid drugs. As DNA, the CDR3 is TGTGCCACCGCCAGCAGGGGGAACTCCTACAATGAGCAGTTCTTC. Encoded protein: CATASRGNSYNEQFF.